This T cell receptor beta chain is drawn from a study of shared clonotypes between healthy human individuals. Study-level background: CD4 naive cells filled three plates per donor, CD4 memory three, CD8 naive two and CD8 memory one.

Method: immunoSEQ multiplex PCR; TCRdb's copy keeps in-frame clones and lacks some. Among about 1.4 million clones, roughly 96% were seen once, and the ten largest hold roughly 1.1%. In germline, CDR1 is SGHRS, CDR2 YFSETQ. The CDR3 runs 14 residues. V lost 1 base and J lost 1, with 8 bases in between. This sequence was found in a young man in good health. Source material: naive CD4+ T cells sorted from blood. Noted subset: CD45RA+ positively selected. The chain recombines TRBV5-1 with TRBJ2-5; D gene uncertain. CDR3 in amino acids: CASSLMPVQETQYF. The CDR3 DNA is TGCGCCAGCAGCTTGATGCCAGTCCAAGAGACCCAGTACTTC.